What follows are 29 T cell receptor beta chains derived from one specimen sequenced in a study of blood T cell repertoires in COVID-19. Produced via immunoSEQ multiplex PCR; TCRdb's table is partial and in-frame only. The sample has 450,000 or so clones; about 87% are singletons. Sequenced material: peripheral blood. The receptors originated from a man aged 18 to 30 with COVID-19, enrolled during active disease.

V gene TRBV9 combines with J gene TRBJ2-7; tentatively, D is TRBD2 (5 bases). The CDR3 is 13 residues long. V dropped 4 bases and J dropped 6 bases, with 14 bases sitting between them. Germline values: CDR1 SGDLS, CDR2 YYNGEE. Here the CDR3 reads CASSPPGVVEQYF. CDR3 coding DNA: TGTGCCAGCAGCCCTCCCGGGGTGGTCGAGCAGTACTTC.

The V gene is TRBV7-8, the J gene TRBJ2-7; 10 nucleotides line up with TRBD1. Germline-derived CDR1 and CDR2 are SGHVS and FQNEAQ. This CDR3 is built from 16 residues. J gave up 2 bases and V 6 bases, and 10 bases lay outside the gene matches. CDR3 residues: CASRKSPGQGTYEQYF. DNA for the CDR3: TGTGCCAGCAGGAAAAGCCCGGGACAGGGGACCTACGAGCAGTACTTC.

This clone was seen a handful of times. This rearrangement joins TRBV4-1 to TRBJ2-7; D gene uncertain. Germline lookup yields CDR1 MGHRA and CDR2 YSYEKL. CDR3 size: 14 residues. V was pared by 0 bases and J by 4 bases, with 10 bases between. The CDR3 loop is CASSQETTLYEQYF. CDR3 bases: TGCGCCAGCAGCCAAGAGACGACTCTTTACGAGCAGTACTTC.

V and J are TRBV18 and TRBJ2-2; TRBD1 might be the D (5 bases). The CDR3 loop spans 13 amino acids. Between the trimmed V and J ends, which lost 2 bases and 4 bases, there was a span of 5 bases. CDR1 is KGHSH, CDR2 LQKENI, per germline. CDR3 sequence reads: CASSPRGTGELFF. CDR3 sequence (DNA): TGTGCCAGCTCACCAAGGGGCACCGGGGAGCTGTTTTTT.

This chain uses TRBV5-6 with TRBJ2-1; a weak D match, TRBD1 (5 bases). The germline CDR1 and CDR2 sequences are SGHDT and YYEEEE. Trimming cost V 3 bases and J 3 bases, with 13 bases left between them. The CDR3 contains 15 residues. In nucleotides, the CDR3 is TGTGCCAGCAGCTCGACAGTTTGGGTCTACAATGAGCAGTTCTTC. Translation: CASSSTVWVYNEQFF.

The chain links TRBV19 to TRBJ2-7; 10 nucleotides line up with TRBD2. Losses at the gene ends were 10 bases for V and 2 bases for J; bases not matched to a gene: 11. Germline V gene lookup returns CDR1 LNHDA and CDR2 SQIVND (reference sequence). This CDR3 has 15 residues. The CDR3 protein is CATRSSSGGTYEQYF. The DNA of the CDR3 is TGTGCCACAAGATCCTCTAGCGGGGGTACCTACGAGCAGTACTTC.

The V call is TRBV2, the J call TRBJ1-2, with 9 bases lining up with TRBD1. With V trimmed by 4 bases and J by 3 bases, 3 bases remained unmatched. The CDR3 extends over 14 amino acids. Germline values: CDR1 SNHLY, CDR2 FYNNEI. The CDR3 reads CASSATGGYYGYTF. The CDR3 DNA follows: TGTGCCAGCAGTGCGACAGGGGGTTACTATGGCTACACCTTC.

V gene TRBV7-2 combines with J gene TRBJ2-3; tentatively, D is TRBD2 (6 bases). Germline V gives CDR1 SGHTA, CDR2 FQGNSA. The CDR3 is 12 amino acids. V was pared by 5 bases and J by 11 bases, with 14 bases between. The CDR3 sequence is CASSIRLGGQYF. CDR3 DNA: TGTGCCAGCAGCATAAGACTGGGGGGGCAGTATTTT.

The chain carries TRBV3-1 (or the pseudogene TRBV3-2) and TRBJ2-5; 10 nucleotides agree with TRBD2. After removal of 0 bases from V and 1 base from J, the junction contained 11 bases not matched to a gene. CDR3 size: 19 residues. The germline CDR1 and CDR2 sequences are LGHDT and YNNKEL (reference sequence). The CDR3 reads CASSQDRLAGVLSQETQYF. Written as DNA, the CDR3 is TGTGCCAGCAGCCAAGATAGGCTAGCGGGGGTTTTATCCCAAGAGACCCAGTACTTC.

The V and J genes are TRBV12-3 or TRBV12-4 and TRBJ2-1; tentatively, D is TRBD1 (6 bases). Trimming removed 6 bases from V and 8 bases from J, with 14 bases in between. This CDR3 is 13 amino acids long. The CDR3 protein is CASRHGQTHEQFF. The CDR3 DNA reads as TGTGCCAGCAGACACGGACAGACACATGAGCAGTTCTTC.

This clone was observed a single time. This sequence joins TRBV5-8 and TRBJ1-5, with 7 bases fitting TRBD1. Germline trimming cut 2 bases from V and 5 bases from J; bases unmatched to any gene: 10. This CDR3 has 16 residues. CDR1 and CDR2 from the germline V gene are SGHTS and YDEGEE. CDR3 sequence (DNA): TGTGCCAGCAGCTTACGGACCGGGACAGCAGATCAGCCCCAGCATTTT. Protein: CASSLRTGTADQPQHF. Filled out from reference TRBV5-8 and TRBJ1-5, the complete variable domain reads EAGVTQSPTHLIKTRGQQATLRCSPISGHTSVYWYQQALGLGLQFLLWYDEGEERNRGNFPPRFSGRQFPNYSSELNVNALELEDSALYLCASSLRTGTADQPQHFGDGTRLSIL.

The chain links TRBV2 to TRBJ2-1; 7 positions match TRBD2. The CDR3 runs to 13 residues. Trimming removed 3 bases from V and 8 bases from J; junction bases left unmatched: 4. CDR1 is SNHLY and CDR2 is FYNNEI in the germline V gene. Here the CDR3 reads CASSERGRDEQFF. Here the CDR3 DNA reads TGTGCCAGCAGTGAGCGGGGGAGGGATGAGCAGTTCTTC.

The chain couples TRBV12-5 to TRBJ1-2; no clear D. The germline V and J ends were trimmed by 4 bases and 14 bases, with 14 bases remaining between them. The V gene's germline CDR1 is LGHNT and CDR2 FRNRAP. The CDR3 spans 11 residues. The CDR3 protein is CASGSQRKITF. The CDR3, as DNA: TGTGCTAGTGGTTCCCAGCGCAAGATTACCTTC.

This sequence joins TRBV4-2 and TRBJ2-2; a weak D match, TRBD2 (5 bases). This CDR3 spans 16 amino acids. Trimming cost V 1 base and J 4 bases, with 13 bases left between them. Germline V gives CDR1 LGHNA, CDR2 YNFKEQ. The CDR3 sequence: CASSQVSGMATGELFF. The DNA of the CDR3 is TGTGCCAGCAGCCAAGTATCCGGGATGGCCACCGGGGAGCTGTTTTTT.

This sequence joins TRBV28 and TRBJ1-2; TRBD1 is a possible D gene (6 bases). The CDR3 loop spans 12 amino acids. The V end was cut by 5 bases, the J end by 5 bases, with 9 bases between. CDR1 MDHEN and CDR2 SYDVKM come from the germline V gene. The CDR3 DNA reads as TGTGCCAGCAGTGAAGACAGGTATGGCTACACCTTC. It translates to CASSEDRYGYTF.

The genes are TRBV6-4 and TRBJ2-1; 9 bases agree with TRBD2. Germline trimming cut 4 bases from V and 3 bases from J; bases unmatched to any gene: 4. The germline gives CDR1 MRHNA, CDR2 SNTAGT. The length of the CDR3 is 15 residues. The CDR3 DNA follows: TGTGCCAGCAGTGTGGCTAGCGGGGTCTACAATGAGCAGTTCTTC. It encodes CASSVASGVYNEQFF.

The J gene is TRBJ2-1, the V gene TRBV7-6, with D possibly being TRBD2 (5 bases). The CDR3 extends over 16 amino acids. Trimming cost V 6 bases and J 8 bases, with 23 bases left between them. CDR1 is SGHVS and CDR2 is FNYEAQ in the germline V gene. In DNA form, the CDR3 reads TGTGCCAGCAGTCTCATGGGAATAGCGAGGAGTTATGAGCAGTTCTTC. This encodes CASSLMGIARSYEQFF.

CDR3 sequence: CASSNGRGPGELFF. Here the CDR3 DNA reads TGTGCCAGCAGCAACGGGCGGGGGCCCGGGGAGCTGTTTTTT. The rearrangement links TRBV7-8 to TRBJ2-2, with TRBD2 as a possible D gene (7 bases). This CDR3 region has 14 residues. The V and J ends lost 5 bases and 6 bases respectively, with 13 bases between them. The germline V gene encodes CDR1 SGHVS and CDR2 FQNEAQ.

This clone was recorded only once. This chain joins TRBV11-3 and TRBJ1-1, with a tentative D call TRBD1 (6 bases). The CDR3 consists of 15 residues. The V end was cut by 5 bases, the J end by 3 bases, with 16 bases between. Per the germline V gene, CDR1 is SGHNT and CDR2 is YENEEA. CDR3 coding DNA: TGTGCCAGCAGCGCATTACAGGGATGGGACACTGAAGCTTTCTTT. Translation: CASSALQGWDTEAFF.

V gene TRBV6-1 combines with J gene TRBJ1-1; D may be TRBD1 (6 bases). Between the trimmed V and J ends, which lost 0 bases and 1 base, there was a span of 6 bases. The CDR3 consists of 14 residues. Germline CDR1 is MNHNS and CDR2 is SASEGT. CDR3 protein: CASSEAGQNTEAFF. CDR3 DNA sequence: TGTGCCAGCAGTGAAGCGGGACAGAACACTGAAGCTTTCTTT.

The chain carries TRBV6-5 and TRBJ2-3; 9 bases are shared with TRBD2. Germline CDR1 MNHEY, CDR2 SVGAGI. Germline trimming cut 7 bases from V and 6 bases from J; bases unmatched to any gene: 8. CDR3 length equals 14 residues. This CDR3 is CASKEGREGDTQYF. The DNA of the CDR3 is TGTGCCAGCAAGGAAGGGCGGGAGGGGGATACGCAGTATTTT.

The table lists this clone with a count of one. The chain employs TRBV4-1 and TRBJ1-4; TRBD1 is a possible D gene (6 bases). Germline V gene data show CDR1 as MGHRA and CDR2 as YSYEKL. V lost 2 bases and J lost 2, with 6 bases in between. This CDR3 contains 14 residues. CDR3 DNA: TGCGCCAGCAGCCAACAGGGGACTAATGAAAAACTGTTTTTT. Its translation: CASSQQGTNEKLFF.

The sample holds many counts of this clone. The CDR3 loop reads CAWSVQSGSYEQYF. The CDR3 DNA reads TGTGCCTGGAGTGTACAGAGCGGCTCCTACGAGCAGTACTTC. The J gene is TRBJ2-7, the V gene TRBV30; weak D call: TRBD2 (5 bases). V was cut by 0 bases and J by 0 bases, with 9 bases left in between. Germline V gene sequence: CDR1 GTSNPN, CDR2 SVGIG (reference sequence). This CDR3 spans 14 amino acids.

The CDR3 coding sequence is TGCGCCAGCAGAGTTAGAACTTCCAATGAGCAGTTCTTC. It is translated as CASRVRTSNEQFF. The chain joins TRBV5-1 to TRBJ2-1; D remains ambiguous. The CDR3 is 13 residues long. Germline CDR1 is SGHRS and CDR2 is YFSETQ. V was cut by 5 bases and J by 6 bases, with 12 bases left in between.

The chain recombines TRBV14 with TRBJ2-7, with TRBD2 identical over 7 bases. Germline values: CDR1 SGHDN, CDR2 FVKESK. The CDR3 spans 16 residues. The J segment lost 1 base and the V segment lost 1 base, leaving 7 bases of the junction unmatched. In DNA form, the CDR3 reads TGTGCCAGCAGCCAAGGGTGGCCGGGACTATCCTACGAGCAGTACTTC. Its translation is CASSQGWPGLSYEQYF.

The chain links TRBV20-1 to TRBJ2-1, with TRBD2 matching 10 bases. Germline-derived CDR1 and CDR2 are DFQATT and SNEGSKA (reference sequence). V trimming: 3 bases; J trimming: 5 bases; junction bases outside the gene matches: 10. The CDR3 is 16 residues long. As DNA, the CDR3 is TGCAGTGCTAGTGTTCCAGCGGGGGGGACAAACAATGAGCAGTTCTTC. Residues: CSASVPAGGTNNEQFF.

In nucleotides, the CDR3 is TGTGCCAGTAGTCAACCCGGGACAGACGTGTGGGGCTACACCTTC. Amino acid sequence: CASSQPGTDVWGYTF. The chain recombines TRBV19 with TRBJ1-2; 7 bases match TRBD1. Germline V CDR1 and CDR2: LNHDA, SQIVND (reference sequence). The V gene end was trimmed by 5 bases and the J gene end by 8 bases; junction bases not matched to a gene: 14. This CDR3 region has 15 residues.

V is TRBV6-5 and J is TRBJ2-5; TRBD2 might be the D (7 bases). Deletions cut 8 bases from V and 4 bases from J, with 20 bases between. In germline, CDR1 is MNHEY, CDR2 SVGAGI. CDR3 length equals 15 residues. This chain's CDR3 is CASSPWGGLGETQYF. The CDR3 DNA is TGTGCCAGCTCCCCATGGGGGGGGCTGGGAGAGACCCAGTACTTC.

CDR3 residues: CSVGALGRRGGETQYF. CDR3 coding DNA: TGCAGCGTGGGGGCCTTGGGGCGCCGGGGAGGGGAGACCCAGTACTTC. The J gene is TRBJ2-5, the V gene TRBV29-1; tentative D call: TRBD2 (7 bases). CDR3 length: 16 amino acids. V dropped 6 bases and J dropped 5 bases, with 25 bases sitting between them. Germline CDR1 is SQVTM and CDR2 is ANQGSEA.